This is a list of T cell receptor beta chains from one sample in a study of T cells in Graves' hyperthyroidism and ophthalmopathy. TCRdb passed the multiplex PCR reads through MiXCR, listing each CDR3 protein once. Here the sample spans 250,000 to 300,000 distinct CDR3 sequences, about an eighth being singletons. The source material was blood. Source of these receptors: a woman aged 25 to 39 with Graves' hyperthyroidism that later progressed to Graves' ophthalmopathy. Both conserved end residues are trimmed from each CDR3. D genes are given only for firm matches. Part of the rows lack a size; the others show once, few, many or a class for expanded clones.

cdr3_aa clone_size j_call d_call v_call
ASSDQGAHGEQF many TRBJ2-1 TRBD1 TRBV18
ASSSRGTSGHNEQF many TRBJ2-1 TRBD2 TRBV7-3
ASRKGAILGEQF many TRBJ2-1 TRBD1 TRBV4-3
SVEDGREEIETQY many TRBJ2-5 NA TRBV29-1
ASSQGASGLTDTQY once TRBJ2-3 TRBD2 TRBV4-3
ASTGQRIDEQY few TRBJ2-7 NA TRBV2
ASSFSGRGEQF many TRBJ2-1 TRBD2 TRBV12-3/TRBV12-4
ASSLGGVGNTIY many TRBJ1-3 NA TRBV7-8
SARTRGSSYEQY many TRBJ2-7 NA TRBV20-1
ASSLTGLDTDTQY many TRBJ2-3 TRBD2 TRBV7-3
AISERETQY few TRBJ2-5 NA TRBV10-3
ASSFGQGNNSPLH NA TRBJ1-6 TRBD1 TRBV7-9
ASSPVTGNQPQH many TRBJ1-5 NA TRBV28
SARRLAASTDTQY many TRBJ2-3 TRBD2 TRBV20-1
ASSPGGGGGNQPQH many TRBJ1-5 TRBD1 TRBV12-3/TRBV12-4
ASSLSWGPTYEQY many TRBJ2-7 NA TRBV27
ASSPQVETQY many TRBJ2-5 NA TRBV28
SARVLVTSNTEAF many TRBJ1-1 NA TRBV20-1
ASSLVAVGVNEKLF few TRBJ1-4 NA TRBV5-1
ASSGGRNTEAF NA TRBJ1-1 NA TRBV18
ASSPREQGDTQY many TRBJ2-3 NA TRBV18
ASSQERWLTQY many TRBJ2-5 NA TRBV3-1
ASSQAGTGVQPQH NA TRBJ1-5 TRBD1 TRBV4-2
AIRADRVTGANVLT few TRBJ2-6 TRBD1 TRBV10-3
ASSRGPSYEQY many TRBJ2-7 NA TRBV5-1
SVRGGVSSYNEQF few TRBJ2-1 NA TRBV20-1
ASSRTLTGTEQY many TRBJ2-7 NA TRBV6-2/TRBV6-3
ASSQDVAGLYNEQF many TRBJ2-1 TRBD2 TRBV3-1
ASSLSGEAF few TRBJ1-1 NA TRBV19
ASSLRTRELF few TRBJ2-2 NA TRBV27
ATRRGPQETQY NA TRBJ2-5 TRBD1 TRBV19
ASRRRDRVSGTGELF many TRBJ2-2 TRBD1 TRBV28
ASSQGTSLGGYT many TRBJ1-2 NA TRBV3-1
SVLGGTGVRYGYT many TRBJ1-2 TRBD1 TRBV29-1
ASSQGDGPTATNYGYT NA TRBJ1-2 NA TRBV4-2
ASSLVSADTQY many TRBJ2-3 NA TRBV7-9
SGMTGLVSDEQF many TRBJ2-1 TRBD1 TRBV29-1
ASSPPRQNSPLH many TRBJ1-6 NA TRBV18
ASSTESYEQY many TRBJ2-7 NA TRBV5-1
ASSRTSGRANTGELF NA TRBJ2-2 TRBD2 TRBV9